What follows are 25 T cell receptor beta chains derived from one specimen sequenced in a study of Ad26.COV2.S vaccination and SARS-CoV-2 variants. Treatment reported: roughly 18 received Ad26.COV2.S at low or high dose, single or two shots; roughly 5 received placebo; per-sample allocation not given. Sampling was performed 63 days after the first vaccine or placebo injection. The repertoire was sequenced with immunoSEQ multiplex PCR; TCRdb's copy has only in-frame clones and lacks some. The sample shows fewer than 900,000 clones, about 89% of them seen only once. Sequencing was performed on peripheral blood, taken in a trial of Ad26.COV2.S vaccine versus placebo. The receptors derive from a person aged 18 to 59 who received the Ad26.COV2.S COVID-19 vaccine or a placebo.

This sequence joins TRBV27 and TRBJ2-7; unclear D gene. The germline V gene encodes CDR1 MNHEY and CDR2 SMNVEV (reference sequence). V shed 5 bases and J shed 3 bases, with 11 bases lying between them. CDR3 length: 13 residues. The CDR3 loop reads CASSPDFGYEQYF. The DNA of the CDR3 is TGTGCCAGCAGTCCCGACTTCGGCTACGAGCAGTACTTC.

The chain links TRBV10-3 to TRBJ1-2; 9 positions agree with TRBD1. V dropped 8 bases and J dropped 4; count of bases not matched to a gene: 2. This CDR3 has 12 residues. Germline-derived CDR1 and CDR2 are ENHRY and SYGVKD. CDR3 DNA sequence: TGTGCCATCGGGGGACAGGGCTATGGCTACACCTTC. This codes for CAIGGQGYGYTF.

This clone appeared a single time. This rearrangement joins TRBV6-6 to TRBJ2-7, with 8 bases identical to TRBD1. V gave up 0 bases and J gave up 6 bases; unmatched junction bases: 7. The germline V gene has CDR1 MNHNY and CDR2 SVGAGI (reference sequence). The length of the CDR3 is 15 residues. The CDR3 DNA is TGTGCCAGCAGTTACTCGATCCCACAGGGGGGCGAGCAGTACTTC. Translating gives CASSYSIPQGGEQYF.

The chain combines TRBV19 with TRBJ1-1, with TRBD1 as a possible D gene (5 bases). Trimming took 6 bases from V and 2 from J, leaving 10 bases between them. Germline-derived CDR1 and CDR2 are LNHDA and SQIVND (reference sequence). This CDR3 is 13 amino acids long. The CDR3: CASRTGDNTEAFF. CDR3 sequence (DNA): TGTGCCAGTAGGACGGGGGACAACACTGAAGCTTTCTTT.

A word on this clone: Distinct nucleotide sequences in the sample also encode this CDR3. The CDR3 loop is CASSPGQNTEAFF. The CDR3 nucleotides read TGTGCCAGCTCACCGGGACAAAACACTGAAGCTTTCTTT. The rearrangement links TRBV18 to TRBJ1-1; weak D call: TRBD1 (6 bases). V was clipped by 3 bases and J by 2 bases, with 7 bases between them. Germline V gene data show CDR1 as KGHSH and CDR2 as LQKENI. The CDR3 contains 13 residues.

The chain uses TRBV7-2 and TRBJ2-7; TRBD1 agrees at 8 bases. V lost 5 bases and J lost 2; bases outside the gene matches: 11. The germline gives CDR1 SGHTA, CDR2 FQGNSA. This CDR3 is built from 16 residues. The CDR3 region is CASSLPGTGHPYEQYF. DNA for the CDR3: TGTGCCAGCAGCCTCCCCGGGACAGGTCACCCCTACGAGCAGTACTTC. Variable domain in full (rest from reference TRBV7-2 and TRBJ2-7): GAGVSQSPSNKVTEKGKDVELRCDPISGHTALYWYRQSLGQGLEFLIYFQGNSAPDKSGLPSDRFSAERTGGSVSTLTIQRTQQEDSAVYLCASSLPGTGHPYEQYFGPGTRLTVT.

The chain uses TRBV2 and TRBJ1-1, with 7 bases that match TRBD1. V shed 8 bases, J shed 6 bases, and the junction held 12 bases outside the gene matches. The CDR3 has 14 amino acids. Per germline, CDR1 SNHLY and CDR2 FYNNEI. The CDR3 spells CASRNRGGAAEAFF. The DNA of the CDR3 is TGTGCCAGCCGAAACCGAGGGGGCGCCGCTGAAGCTTTCTTT. Full variable domain (rest looked up from reference TRBV2 and TRBJ1-1): EPEVTQTPSHQVTQMGQEVILRCVPISNHLYFYWYRQILGQKVEFLVSFYNNEISEKSEIFDDQFSVERPDGSNFTLKIRSTKLEDSAMYFCASRNRGGAAEAFFGQGTRLTVV.

This chain uses TRBV5-5 with TRBJ2-3; 7 bases align to TRBD2. V was pared by 4 bases and J by 0 bases, with 5 bases of the junction left unmatched. CDR1 SGHKS and CDR2 YYEKEE come from the germline V gene (reference sequence). The CDR3 is 15 residues long. The CDR3 here is CASSIPGLSTDTQYF. The CDR3 nucleotides are TGTGCCAGCAGCATTCCGGGACTAAGCACAGATACGCAGTATTTT.

The CDR3 sequence is CAIRPGLAGGEQYF. The CDR3, as DNA: TGTGCCATCAGGCCGGGACTAGCGGGGGGCGAGCAGTACTTC. The chain recombines TRBV10-3 with TRBJ2-7; 15 bases line up with TRBD2. V trimming: 6 bases; J trimming: 6 bases; junction bases outside the gene matches: 3. The CDR3 has 14 residues. Germline loops: CDR1 ENHRY, CDR2 SYGVKD.

This rearrangement joins TRBV5-1 to TRBJ2-2; tentatively, D is TRBD1 (6 bases). V was cut by 0 bases and J by 5 bases, with 14 bases left in between. Per germline, CDR1 SGHRS and CDR2 YFSETQ. CDR3 length: 16 amino acids. Here the CDR3 DNA reads TGCGCCAGCAGCTTGGCCTGGACAGCCAAAACCGGGGAGCTGTTTTTT. The encoded protein is CASSLAWTAKTGELFF.

This clone was recorded only once. This chain connects TRBV12-5 to TRBJ2-7; 8 nucleotides match TRBD1. CDR1 and CDR2 (germline): LGHNT, FRNRAP. This CDR3 contains 14 residues. J lost 3 bases, V lost 6 bases, and 7 bases had no gene match. The CDR3 is CASGPGQGNYEQYF. The CDR3 region has the DNA TGTGCTAGTGGCCCAGGACAGGGTAACTACGAGCAGTACTTC.

The chain couples TRBV5-6 to TRBJ1-4; maybe TRBD1 (5 bases). V lost 3 bases and J 8 bases, leaving 14 bases between the germline ends. Germline V CDR1 and CDR2: SGHDT, YYEEEE. The CDR3 spans 14 residues. The CDR3 sequence: CASSSDPRGEKLFF. CDR3 DNA sequence: TGTGCCAGCAGCTCGGACCCACGGGGGGAAAAACTGTTTTTT.

This rearrangement joins TRBV13 to TRBJ2-4, with 9 bases that match TRBD1. V gave up 4 bases and J gave up 6 bases; unmatched junction bases: 7. The germline CDR1 and CDR2 sequences are PRHDT and FYEKMQ (reference sequence). This CDR3 has 15 amino acids. The CDR3 sequence: CASSSWGTGINIQYF. The CDR3 nucleotides are TGTGCCAGCAGCTCCTGGGGGACAGGGATAAACATTCAGTACTTC.

This clone was seen only a few times. The chain couples TRBV19 to TRBJ2-2; perhaps TRBD1 as D (6 bases). This CDR3 is built from 12 residues. Trimming cost V 10 bases and J 3 bases, with 9 bases left between them. Germline CDR1 LNHDA, CDR2 SQIVND (reference sequence). CDR3 amino acids: CATYRDTGELFF. The CDR3 DNA reads as TGTGCCACCTACAGGGACACCGGGGAGCTGTTTTTT.

CDR3 protein: CAWSVSPGGETQYF. CDR3 DNA sequence: TGTGCCTGGAGTGTATCCCCGGGAGGAGAGACCCAGTACTTC. This chain links TRBV30 with TRBJ2-5, with 7 bases identical to TRBD2. Germline V lookup: CDR1 GTSNPN, CDR2 SVGIG (reference sequence). The CDR3 is 14 residues long. Unmatched junction bases numbered 5, after V lost 0 bases and J lost 4 bases.

The chain combines TRBV18 with TRBJ2-7; a possible D gene is TRBD1 (5 bases). V was clipped by 1 base and J by 0 bases, with 10 bases between them. Germline-derived CDR1 and CDR2 are KGHSH and LQKENI. CDR3 length: 15 residues. As DNA, the CDR3 is TGTGCCAGCTCACCACTACAGGCCTCCTCCTACGAGCAGTACTTC. Amino acids: CASSPLQASSYEQYF. The full variable domain, its missing parts supplied by reference TRBV18 and TRBJ2-7, is NAGVMQNPRHLVRRRGQEARLRCSPMKGHSHVYWYRQLPEEGLKFMVYLQKENIIDESGMPKERFSAEFPKEGPSILRIQQVVRGDSAAYFCASSPLQASSYEQYFGPGTRLTVT.

The chain recombines TRBV2 with TRBJ2-4, with D tentatively TRBD2 (5 bases). Trimming took off 6 bases at V and 8 bases at J, with 5 bases between the two ends. Per germline, CDR1 SNHLY and CDR2 FYNNEI. The CDR3 is 10 amino acids. The CDR3, as DNA: TGTGCCAGCAGGGGAGACATTCAGTACTTC. Residues: CASRGDIQYF.

CDR3 coding DNA: TGTGCCAGCAGCTTTGAGACTAGCGGCACAGATACGCAGTATTTT. It translates to CASSFETSGTDTQYF. This chain joins TRBV7-2 and TRBJ2-3; 8 nucleotides agree with TRBD2. The CDR3 sequence is 15 residues long. J was trimmed by 1 base and V by 3 bases; bases with no gene match: 3. The germline gives CDR1 SGHTA, CDR2 FQGNSA.

The table lists this clone with a count of one. The rearrangement links TRBV30 to TRBJ2-5; no reliable D call. This CDR3 has 15 amino acids. CDR1 and CDR2 (germline): GTSNPN, SVGIG (reference sequence). Trimming stripped 5 bases from V and 0 bases from J, with 16 bases between. The CDR3 DNA follows: TGTGCCTGGGGAGAAGGGCTAGGGTACCAAGAGACCCAGTACTTC. Encoded protein: CAWGEGLGYQETQYF.

The CDR3 region is CASSQGVNTEAFF. The CDR3 DNA sequence: TGCGCCAGCAGCCAGGGGGTGAACACTGAAGCTTTCTTT. V and J are TRBV10-2 and TRBJ1-1; 7 nucleotides line up with TRBD1. From germline, CDR1 is WSHSY and CDR2 SAAADI. The CDR3 has 13 residues. Losses at the gene ends were 6 bases for V and 0 bases for J; bases not matched to a gene: 1.

The chain joins TRBV4-1 to TRBJ2-2; D remains unclear. The CDR3 extends over 16 amino acids. The V end was cut by 0 bases, the J end by 4 bases, with 12 bases between. The germline gives CDR1 MGHRA, CDR2 YSYEKL. This CDR3 reads CASSQDHDVGTGELFF. In nucleotides, the CDR3 is TGCGCCAGCAGCCAAGATCATGATGTGGGCACCGGGGAGCTGTTTTTT.

This chain links TRBV3-1 (or the pseudogene TRBV3-2) with TRBJ2-1; 9 nucleotides line up with TRBD2. The V gene end was trimmed by 3 bases and the J gene end by 8 bases; junction bases not matched to a gene: 11. CDR3 length: 16 residues. Germline V gives CDR1 LGHDT, CDR2 YNNKEL (reference sequence). The CDR3 loop reads CASSQPGTSSTDEQFF. CDR3 DNA: TGTGCCAGCAGCCAGCCCGGGACTAGCAGTACAGATGAGCAGTTCTTC.

This rearrangement joins TRBV18 to TRBJ2-6; D is unresolved. Germline CDR1 KGHSH, CDR2 LQKENI. CDR3 length equals 17 residues. Trimming cost V 4 bases and J 2 bases, with 15 bases left between them. CDR3 DNA sequence: TGTGCCAGCTCACTACCATGGGCCATGCCTGGGGCCAACGTCCTGACTTTC. Translating gives CASSLPWAMPGANVLTF.

The chain employs TRBV7-2 and TRBJ1-1, with 7 bases aligning to TRBD1. With V trimmed by 5 bases and J by 1 base, 7 bases remained unmatched. Germline CDR1 SGHTA, CDR2 FQGNSA. The CDR3 extends over 15 amino acids. The CDR3 nucleotides are TGTGCCAGCAGCAAAGGGGGCCGGGAGAACACTGAAGCTTTCTTT. It codes for CASSKGGRENTEAFF.

Concerning this clone itself: The same CDR3 can be traced to other DNA sequences in this sample. This rearrangement joins TRBV7-3 to TRBJ1-1, with TRBD1 matching over 7 bases. Per the germline V gene, CDR1 is SGHTA and CDR2 is FQGTGA. The CDR3 is 13 amino acids. Trimming took 5 bases from V and 3 from J; bases not matched to a gene: 3. The CDR3 bases are TGTGCCAGCAGCGCCGACAGGGACACTGAAGCTTTCTTT. Translating it yields CASSADRDTEAFF.